This T cell receptor beta chain derives from a study of cytomegalovirus exposure and HLA in healthy donors. Whole-study findings and limits: As a later analysis revealed, the rate of TCR association differed by HLA locus, with DRB1 most and HLA-C fewest. There were some public TCRs occurring in many donors, but most TCR sequences were rare.

Remarks on this clone: Its antigen is as yet unknown.

Per germline, CDR1 MNHEY and CDR2 SMNVEV (reference sequence). This CDR3 is built from 16 residues. Trimming removed 6 bases from V and 4 bases from J; junction bases left unmatched: 11. A multiplex PCR was run with 60 Vbeta primers and 13 Jbeta primers. Assay: immunoSEQ multiplex PCR; the TCRdb copy retains only in-frame clones and omits some. Of approximately 150,000 clones listed, approximately 73% are singletons. J is TRBJ1-1 and V is TRBV27, with 10 nucleotides matching TRBD1. This sequence originates from a woman younger than 35 in good health and CMV-seronegative. Material: PBMCs. CDR3 bases: TGTGCCAGCAGCCGGGGACAGGGGTATCTTGGCACTGAAGCTTTCTTT. It is translated as CASSRGQGYLGTEAFF.